Presented here are 30 T cell receptor beta chains from one specimen sequenced in a study of blood T cell repertoires in COVID-19. Sequencing was performed with immunoSEQ multiplex PCR; in TCRdb, only in-frame clones are kept and a portion is missing. The sample gives fewer than 200,000 clones, 85% to 95% of which show up once; 3.5% to 5% is in the top ten. Sequencing input: peripheral blood. These receptors came from a woman between 45 and 60 years old with acute or convalescent COVID-19.

The count of this clone is one. The same CDR3 is also encoded by other DNA sequences in this sample. The chain employs TRBV7-9 and TRBJ2-3; possibly TRBD2 for D (5 bases). This CDR3 comprises 14 residues. V lost 5 bases, J lost 0 bases, and 9 bases lay in between. Germline V gives CDR1 SEHNR, CDR2 FQNEAQ (reference sequence). The CDR3 DNA follows: TGTGCCAGCAGCCTCGAGGGTAGCACAGATACGCAGTATTTT. This gives the protein CASSLEGSTDTQYF.

This clone was counted between two and nine times. The chain has TRBV7-9 and TRBJ2-7; 12 positions agree with TRBD2. Trimming cost V 1 base and J 1 base; bases outside gene matches: 8. Germline V gene data show CDR1 as SEHNR and CDR2 as FQNEAQ (reference sequence). This CDR3 is 18 amino acids long. Here the CDR3 reads CASSLGTSGIMTSYEQYF. Written as DNA, the CDR3 is TGTGCCAGCAGCTTAGGGACTAGCGGGATCATGACGTCCTACGAGCAGTACTTC.

The chain uses TRBV18 and TRBJ2-7; D is undetermined. V dropped 0 bases and J dropped 4 bases, with 16 bases sitting between them. The CDR3 sequence is 16 residues long. CDR1 KGHSH and CDR2 LQKENI come from the germline V gene. CDR3 DNA sequence: TGTGCCAGCTCACCACCAGGTCAGGCTTCCAGGTACGAGCAGTACTTC. Residues: CASSPPGQASRYEQYF.

In this sample, this clone turned up a few times. The chain's CDR3 is CAISESGRNTQYF. DNA of the CDR3: TGTGCCATCAGTGAGTCGGGGAGGAATACGCAGTATTTT. The chain combines TRBV10-3 with TRBJ2-3; TRBD2 might be the D (6 bases). Germline CDR1 and CDR2: ENHRY and SYGVKD. V was cut by 0 bases and J by 7 bases, with 8 bases left in between. This CDR3 has 13 amino acids.

A single count supports this clone. The chain couples TRBV7-9 to TRBJ2-2; unclear D gene. Germline V gene data show CDR1 as SEHNR and CDR2 as FQNEAQ (reference sequence). The CDR3 is 15 residues long. V lost 5 bases and J lost 2, with 12 bases in between. The CDR3 DNA sequence: TGTGCCAGCAGCCAACCAGGAATAAACACCGGGGAGCTGTTTTTT. Amino acids: CASSQPGINTGELFF.

V is TRBV30 and J is TRBJ1-5, with D perhaps matching TRBD1 (5 bases). Trimming took off 3 bases at V and 3 bases at J, with 21 bases between the two ends. The length of the CDR3 is 17 residues. The V gene's germline CDR1 is GTSNPN and CDR2 SVGIG (reference sequence). The CDR3 here is CAWSWAGQSKINQPQHF. In nucleotides, the CDR3 is TGTGCCTGGAGCTGGGCAGGGCAATCGAAGATCAATCAGCCCCAGCATTTT.

The genes are TRBV7-2 and TRBJ1-3, with TRBD1 matching 7 bases. Germline CDR1 SGHTA, CDR2 FQGNSA. The CDR3 contains 15 residues. The junction had 3 bases not matched to a gene; V was cut back by 4 bases and J by 0 bases. CDR3 sequence (DNA): TGTGCCAGCAGCTCATGGGACAGCTCTGGAAACACCATATATTTT. This translates into CASSSWDSSGNTIYF. Supplemented by reference TRBV7-2 and TRBJ1-3, the full variable domain reads GAGVSQSPSNKVTEKGKDVELRCDPISGHTALYWYRQSLGQGLEFLIYFQGNSAPDKSGLPSDRFSAERTGGSVSTLTIQRTQQEDSAVYLCASSSWDSSGNTIYFGEGSWLTVV.

This clone occurred once. V is TRBV7-8 and J is TRBJ2-5, with 7 bases fitting TRBD2. The CDR3 extends over 14 amino acids. The V gene end was trimmed by 4 bases and the J gene end by 2 bases; junction bases not matched to a gene: 4. In germline, CDR1 is SGHVS, CDR2 FQNEAQ. The CDR3 here is CASSSPSGQETQYF. The CDR3 DNA is TGTGCCAGCAGCTCACCTAGCGGACAAGAGACCCAGTACTTC.

This chain uses TRBV5-1 with TRBJ2-1; D possibly corresponds to TRBD2 (7 bases). Germline V CDR1 and CDR2: SGHRS, YFSETQ. This CDR3 is built from 13 residues. The V end was cut by 1 base, the J end by 10 bases, with 12 bases between. The CDR3 DNA sequence: TGCGCCAGCAGCTTGAAAGGGGGAGGGGAGCAGTTCTTC. Its protein is CASSLKGGGEQFF.

The chain links TRBV11-2 to TRBJ2-7; weak D call: TRBD2 (5 bases). The CDR3 is made up of 18 amino acids. The V end lost 8 bases, the J end lost 2 bases, and 28 bases lay between the germline ends. CDR1 and CDR2 (germline): SGHAT, FQNNGV. The CDR3 reads CASRISGQFVSGTYEQYF. The CDR3 DNA reads as TGTGCCAGCCGGATCTCTGGTCAGTTTGTAAGCGGCACCTACGAGCAGTACTTC.

The V and J genes are TRBV6-6 and TRBJ1-1, with no clear D. The germline V and J ends were trimmed by 3 bases and 4 bases, with 12 bases remaining between them. In germline, CDR1 is MNHNY, CDR2 SVGAGI (reference sequence). The CDR3 extends over 14 amino acids. The CDR3 loop reads CASSYHREGTEAFF. Written as DNA, the CDR3 is TGTGCCAGCAGTTATCACCGGGAGGGCACTGAAGCTTTCTTT.

This chain connects TRBV30 to TRBJ1-2; no definite D call. The CDR3 contains 14 residues. Per germline, CDR1 GTSNPN and CDR2 SVGIG (reference sequence). V lost 1 base, J lost 8 bases, and 17 bases lay in between. As DNA, the CDR3 is TGTGCCTGGAGTGAAGCGGATATTACGAGCGGCTACACCTTC. Translating gives CAWSEADITSGYTF.

This chain uses TRBV4-3 with TRBJ2-7; TRBD2 is a possible D gene (5 bases). V lost 0 bases to trimming and J lost 2 bases, with 17 bases between them. Germline V CDR1 and CDR2: LGHNA, YSLEER. The CDR3 length is 17 residues. The CDR3 bases are TGCGCCAGCAGCCAAGACCCGTGGACTCCGCGGCCCTACGAGCAGTACTTC. Protein sequence: CASSQDPWTPRPYEQYF.

The rearrangement uses TRBV28 and TRBJ2-7, with TRBD2 identical over 9 bases. The CDR3 runs to 14 residues. Germline V lookup: CDR1 MDHEN, CDR2 SYDVKM. V was pared by 5 bases and J by 1 base, with 3 bases of the junction left unmatched. The CDR3 protein is CASSLLAGSYEQYF. CDR3 nucleotides: TGTGCCAGCAGTCTTCTAGCGGGGTCCTACGAGCAGTACTTC.

The chain carries TRBV6-5 and TRBJ2-1; D possibly corresponds to TRBD1 (6 bases). This CDR3 spans 15 amino acids. The germline V gene encodes CDR1 MNHEY and CDR2 SVGAGI. V lost 2 bases and J lost 3, with 11 bases in between. CDR3 protein: CASSYEQGSYNEQFF. The CDR3 DNA reads TGTGCCAGCAGTTACGAGCAGGGGAGCTACAATGAGCAGTTCTTC.

V gene TRBV5-1 combines with J gene TRBJ2-1; 16 bases match TRBD2. Losses at the gene ends were 4 bases for V and 8 bases for J; bases not matched to a gene: 3. This CDR3 contains 15 residues. The V gene's germline CDR1 is SGHRS and CDR2 YFSETQ. The CDR3 region is CASSGTSGGAYEQFF. DNA of the CDR3: TGCGCCAGCAGCGGGACTAGCGGGGGGGCGTATGAGCAGTTCTTC. The variable domain in full, completed from reference TRBV5-1 and TRBJ2-1, reads KAGVTQTPRYLIKTRGQQVTLSCSPISGHRSVSWYQQTPGQGLQFLFEYFSETQRNKGNFPGRFSGRQFSNSRSEMNVSTLELGDSALYLCASSGTSGGAYEQFFGPGTRLTVL.

The J gene is TRBJ2-7, the V gene TRBV13; 7 nucleotides line up with TRBD1. Trimming cost V 2 bases and J 2 bases; bases outside gene matches: 3. Germline V gene sequence: CDR1 PRHDT, CDR2 FYEKMQ (reference sequence). The CDR3 covers 14 residues. CDR3 sequence: CASSLKQGTYEQYF. CDR3 coding DNA: TGTGCCAGCAGCTTAAAACAGGGGACCTACGAGCAGTACTTC.

This chain links TRBV7-2 with TRBJ2-6; D is uncertain. This CDR3 region has 15 residues. CDR1 SGHTA and CDR2 FQGNSA come from the germline V gene. Trimming stripped 4 bases from V and 3 bases from J, with 10 bases between. CDR3 protein: CASSSLRGGANVLTF. DNA for the CDR3: TGTGCCAGCAGCTCCCTTCGAGGTGGGGCCAACGTCCTGACTTTC.

The genes are TRBV30 and TRBJ2-7; 8 nucleotides align to TRBD2. CDR1 GTSNPN and CDR2 SVGIG come from the germline V gene (reference sequence). There are 17 residues in the CDR3. J gave up 1 base and V 2 bases, and 13 bases lay outside the gene matches. CDR3 sequence (DNA): TGTGCCTGGAGTCCCTGGGGTCCAGCGGGAGCGTCCTACGAGCAGTACTTC. As protein: CAWSPWGPAGASYEQYF.

The J gene is TRBJ1-4, the V gene TRBV3-1 (or the pseudogene TRBV3-2); 12 bases are shared with TRBD1. The CDR3 has 17 residues. V lost 1 base to trimming and J lost 4 bases; unmatched junction nucleotides: 4. The germline V gene encodes CDR1 LGHDT and CDR2 YNNKEL (reference sequence). CDR3 coding DNA: TGTGCCAGCAGCCAAGTTTGGGACAGGGGGCGTAATGAAAAACTGTTTTTT. Amino acids: CASSQVWDRGRNEKLFF.

This clone turned up a few times. The chain carries TRBV28 and TRBJ2-1, with a weak D call TRBD2 (5 bases). Germline CDR1 reads MDHEN; CDR2 reads SYDVKM. The CDR3 totals 16 residues. Trimming left V 4 bases short and J 3 bases short, with 16 bases between. The CDR3 DNA sequence: TGTGCCAGCAGTTCCTCCTCGACTACAGTCTACAATGAGCAGTTCTTC. It is translated as CASSSSSTTVYNEQFF.

The V and J genes are TRBV27 and TRBJ2-2; possible D gene TRBD2, 6 bases. Germline-derived CDR1 and CDR2 are MNHEY and SMNVEV (reference sequence). This CDR3 is built from 16 residues. Trimming stripped 0 bases from V and 1 base from J, with 9 bases between. This CDR3 is CASSLSSGLNTGELFF. CDR3 in DNA: TGTGCCAGCAGTTTATCTAGCGGCTTGAACACCGGGGAGCTGTTTTTT.

This chain joins TRBV5-4 and TRBJ2-7; 8 bases map to TRBD1. V shed 6 bases and J 3 bases; nucleotides not matched to a gene: 11. Germline lookup yields CDR1 SGHNT and CDR2 YYREEE (reference sequence). There are 15 residues in the CDR3. The CDR3 sequence: CASNKGFGQGYEQYF. The DNA for the CDR3 is TGTGCCAGCAACAAGGGCTTCGGACAGGGCTACGAGCAGTACTTC.

The chain employs TRBV6-1 and TRBJ1-1; 8 nucleotides agree with TRBD1. Germline CDR1 and CDR2: MNHNS and SASEGT. Germline trimming cut 4 bases from V and 1 base from J; bases unmatched to any gene: 8. The CDR3 spans 16 residues. The CDR3 loop is CASSGPTGTGNTEAFF. As DNA, the CDR3 is TGTGCCAGCAGTGGCCCGACCGGGACAGGGAACACTGAAGCTTTCTTT.

The chain uses TRBV5-1 and TRBJ2-7, with TRBD1 matching over 10 bases. This CDR3 contains 16 residues. Unmatched junction bases numbered 5, after V lost 0 bases and J lost 2 bases. CDR1 is SGHRS, CDR2 YFSETQ, per germline. Written as DNA, the CDR3 is TGCGCCAGCAGCTTGGGCGGGACAGGGGATCCCTACGAGCAGTACTTC. Translating it yields CASSLGGTGDPYEQYF.

This clone was counted only a few times. The chain has TRBV30 and TRBJ2-2; 12 nucleotides align to TRBD2. The CDR3 runs 16 residues. CDR1 GTSNPN and CDR2 SVGIG come from the germline V gene (reference sequence). Trimming cost V 1 base and J 4 bases; bases outside gene matches: 4. The CDR3 spells CAWSGLAGVVTGELFF. CDR3 sequence (DNA): TGTGCCTGGAGTGGACTAGCGGGAGTCGTCACCGGGGAGCTGTTTTTT.

This rearrangement joins TRBV14 to TRBJ2-7; D unclear. Trimming took off 1 base at V and 4 bases at J, with 5 bases between the two ends. Germline V lookup: CDR1 SGHDN, CDR2 FVKESK. This CDR3 is built from 12 residues. The chain's CDR3 is CASSQAYYEQYF. DNA for the CDR3: TGTGCCAGCAGCCAAGCCTATTACGAGCAGTACTTC.

This chain connects TRBV18 to TRBJ2-1; D is undetermined. The CDR3 is made up of 14 amino acids. CDR1 KGHSH and CDR2 LQKENI come from the germline V gene. The V end was cut by 4 bases, the J end by 1 base, with 8 bases between. The CDR3 is CASSQALSYNEQFF. The CDR3 nucleotides read TGTGCCAGCTCACAAGCGCTTTCCTACAATGAGCAGTTCTTC.

The CDR3 reads CATSGDRRSSSGANVLTF. The CDR3 coding sequence is TGTGCCACCTCTGGGGACAGGCGGTCTAGCTCTGGGGCCAACGTCCTGACTTTC. The chain uses TRBV24-1 and TRBJ2-6; the match to TRBD1 covers 8 bases. The V and J ends lost 9 bases and 0 bases, in that order; junction bases with no gene match: 12. Germline assignment: CDR1 KGHDR and CDR2 SFDVKD. This CDR3 contains 18 residues.

The chain joins TRBV24-1 to TRBJ2-1, with TRBD1 as a possible D gene (6 bases). Per the germline V gene, CDR1 is KGHDR and CDR2 is SFDVKD. The CDR3 length is 16 residues. The V end lost 0 bases, the J end lost 7 bases, and 15 bases lay between the germline ends. The CDR3 DNA reads TGTGCCACCAGTGATTTGGGTTCGGGACATCTGAATGAGCAGTTCTTC. Translated, it gives CATSDLGSGHLNEQFF.